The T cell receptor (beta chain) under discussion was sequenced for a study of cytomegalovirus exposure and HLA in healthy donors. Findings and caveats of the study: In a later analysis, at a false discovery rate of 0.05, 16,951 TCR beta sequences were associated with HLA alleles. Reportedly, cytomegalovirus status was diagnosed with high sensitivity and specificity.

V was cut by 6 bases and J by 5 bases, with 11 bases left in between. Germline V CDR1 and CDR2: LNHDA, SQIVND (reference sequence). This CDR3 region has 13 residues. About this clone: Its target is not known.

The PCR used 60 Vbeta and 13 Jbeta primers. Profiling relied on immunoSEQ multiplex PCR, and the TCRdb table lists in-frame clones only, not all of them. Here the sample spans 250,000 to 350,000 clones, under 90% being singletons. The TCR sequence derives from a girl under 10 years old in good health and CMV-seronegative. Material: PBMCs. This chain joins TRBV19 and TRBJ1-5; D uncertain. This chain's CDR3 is CASRLTPYQPQHF. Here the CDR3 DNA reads TGTGCCAGTAGACTTACCCCCTATCAGCCCCAGCATTTT.